The sequence of this T cell receptor (beta chain) was determined in a study of beta chain features in type 1 diabetes. Purity above 95% was achieved in all sorted populations. Expressed TCRB transcripts were sequenced because the isolated RNA had all been reverse transcribed beforehand. TCRdb's copy holds only in-frame clones and misses some; the assay was immunoSEQ multiplex PCR. This repertoire shows 200,000 to 250,000 clones, around 68% found once; its top ten account for roughly 0.048%. As concerns this clone: Its antigen is still unknown.

CDR1 and CDR2 from the germline V gene are SQVTM and ANQGSEA. This CDR3 contains 13 residues. The V end lost 4 bases, the J end lost 0 bases, and 7 bases lay between the germline ends. Study-level findings and limits: Fewer insertions but more deletions were seen at VDJ junctions in type 1 diabetes patients. An over-representation of cells with high TCR expression could result from cDNA sequencing. Moderately but significantly shorter TCRB CDR3s were found in Type 1 diabetes patients in all four CD4+ subsets.

The chain carries TRBV29-1 and TRBJ2-1; TRBD2 might be the D (6 bases). The receptor's source is a man younger than 40 in good health. The sample was naive CD4+ T cells from blood. The chain's CDR3 is CSVAGDSYNEQFF. The CDR3, as DNA: TGCAGCGTTGCGGGGGACTCCTACAATGAGCAGTTCTTC.